This passage covers 30 T cell receptor beta chains from one sample sequenced in a study of beta chain features in type 1 diabetes listed by TCRdb under 2018. Library creation used the immunoSEQ multiplex PCR assay. The entire isolated RNA was reverse transcribed using the High Capacity cDNA Reverse Transcription Kit, and thus expressed TCRB transcripts were sequenced. Sourced from immuneACCESS, this table was stored by TCRdb with only in-frame sequences that have V and J called. A share of the clones is absent; for the studies checked, an unresolved V gene accounts for under half, and the remainder has no known explanation. The sample table shows approximately 120,000 clones, and about 40% are seen once. The ten largest make up over 0.065% of the sample. The sequencing input was stem cell memory CD4+ T cells from blood. In the paper's terms, the cell subset or site label means: stem cell-like memory CD4+ T cells. These receptors all stem from a woman aged 18 to 35 in good health.

This clone was seen a few times. CDR3 amino acids: CATSRAAGTASRNEQFF. As DNA, the CDR3 is TGTGCCACCAGCAGAGCCGCCGGGACAGCTTCCCGGAATGAGCAGTTCTTC. The rearrangement links TRBV15 to TRBJ2-1; the match to TRBD1 covers 7 bases. The CDR3 is 17 residues long. The trim removed 1 base at V and 7 bases at J, leaving 13 bases unmatched. CDR1 and CDR2 from the germline V gene are LNHNV and YYDKDF (reference sequence).

V and J are TRBV29-1 and TRBJ2-5, with 10 bases aligning to TRBD1. Trimming removed 6 bases from V and 4 bases from J; junction bases left unmatched: 8. Germline lookup yields CDR1 SQVTM and CDR2 ANQGSEA. The CDR3 length is 14 residues. The CDR3 DNA reads as TGCAGCGTAGATGGAGGACAGGGGGGAGAGACCCAGTACTTC. Its protein is CSVDGGQGGETQYF. The full variable domain, rest sourced from reference TRBV29-1 and TRBJ2-5, is SAVISQKPSRDICQRGTSLTIQCQVDSQVTMMFWYRQQPGQSLTLIATANQGSEATYESGFVIDKFPISRPNLTFSTLTVSNMSPEDSSIYLCSVDGGQGGETQYFGPGTRLLVL.

V is TRBV18 and J is TRBJ2-7; 9 positions agree with TRBD1. With V trimmed by 3 bases and J by 6 bases, 6 bases remained unmatched. This CDR3 has 14 residues. Germline loops: CDR1 KGHSH, CDR2 LQKENI. The chain's CDR3 is CASSPVTGGGEQYF. The CDR3 coding sequence is TGTGCCAGCTCACCGGTGACAGGGGGGGGCGAGCAGTACTTC. Complete variable domain (other parts from reference TRBV18 and TRBJ2-7): NAGVMQNPRHLVRRRGQEARLRCSPMKGHSHVYWYRQLPEEGLKFMVYLQKENIIDESGMPKERFSAEFPKEGPSILRIQQVVRGDSAAYFCASSPVTGGGEQYFGPGTRLTVT.

Turning to this clone: The identical CDR3 is also encoded by other nucleotide sequences in the sample. The chain joins TRBV28 to TRBJ2-7, with 9 bases identical to TRBD1. This CDR3 is 13 amino acids long. V shed 5 bases, J shed 3 bases, and the junction held 2 bases outside the gene matches. Germline CDR1 MDHEN, CDR2 SYDVKM. The CDR3 DNA reads as TGTGCCAGCAGTCCGGGACAGGGCTACGAGCAGTACTTC. Translating gives CASSPGQGYEQYF.

For the CDR3, the DNA is TGTGCCAGTAGTCCCCGGACAGACAATCAGCCCCAGCATTTT. The encoded protein is CASSPRTDNQPQHF. The rearrangement uses TRBV19 and TRBJ1-5, with D possibly matching TRBD1 (6 bases). CDR3 length: 14 residues. The germline V gene encodes CDR1 LNHDA and CDR2 SQIVND (reference sequence). V shed 5 bases and J shed 3 bases, with 11 bases lying between them.

This clone turned up a few times. The chain uses TRBV7-9 and TRBJ1-2; TRBD1 matches 10 bases. The germline CDR1 and CDR2 sequences are SEHNR and FQNEAQ (reference sequence). The CDR3 is made up of 16 amino acids. J lost 1 base, V lost 2 bases, and 4 bases had no gene match. CDR3 protein: CASSLPGTGVNYGYTF. CDR3 coding DNA: TGTGCCAGCAGCTTACCCGGGACAGGGGTTAACTATGGCTACACCTTC. Full variable domain (outside the CDR3, taken from reference TRBV7-9 and TRBJ1-2): DTGVSQNPRHKITKRGQNVTFRCDPISEHNRLYWYRQTLGQGPEFLTYFQNEAQLEKSRLLSDRFSAERPKGSFSTLEIQRTEQGDSAMYLCASSLPGTGVNYGYTFGSGTRLTVV.

This clone has only a few counts. CDR3 loop: CASSAGGNTEAFF. In nucleotides, the CDR3 is TGTGCCAGCAGCGCAGGGGGGAACACTGAAGCTTTCTTT. The chain links TRBV7-9 to TRBJ1-1, with 7 bases that match TRBD1. Germline V gene lookup returns CDR1 SEHNR and CDR2 FQNEAQ (reference sequence). The CDR3 length is 13 residues. V was clipped by 5 bases and J by 1 base; unmatched bases: 1.

Only a few counts were recorded for this clone. This chain joins TRBV7-9 and TRBJ1-4, with 9 bases fitting TRBD1. J gave up 1 base and V 1 base, and 10 bases lay outside the gene matches. The CDR3 totals 19 residues. Germline CDR1 and CDR2: SEHNR and FQNEAQ (reference sequence). For the CDR3, the DNA is TGTGCCAGCAGCTTAGTGGGACAGGGACCTTCCGGAACTAATGAAAAACTGTTTTTT. The encoded protein is CASSLVGQGPSGTNEKLFF. Variable domain in full (rest from reference TRBV7-9 and TRBJ1-4): DTGVSQNPRHKITKRGQNVTFRCDPISEHNRLYWYRQTLGQGPEFLTYFQNEAQLEKSRLLSDRFSAERPKGSFSTLEIQRTEQGDSAMYLCASSLVGQGPSGTNEKLFFGSGTQLSVL.

The chain joins TRBV5-4 to TRBJ2-2; tentative D call: TRBD1 (6 bases). The CDR3 length is 13 residues. CDR1 and CDR2 from the germline V gene are SGHNT and YYREEE (reference sequence). V lost 4 bases, J lost 5 bases, and 9 bases lay in between. CDR3 amino acids: CASSPGTTGELFF. The CDR3 DNA sequence: TGTGCCAGCAGCCCTGGGACAACCGGGGAGCTGTTTTTT.

This clone was counted a few times. The chain combines TRBV19 with TRBJ1-1, with D perhaps matching TRBD1 (5 bases). The CDR3 has 15 residues. Per the germline V gene, CDR1 is LNHDA and CDR2 is SQIVND (reference sequence). Trimming took off 6 bases at V and 2 bases at J, with 16 bases between the two ends. The CDR3, as DNA: TGTGCCAGTAGCAAATCGGGGGGATTTAACACTGAAGCTTTCTTT. It codes for CASSKSGGFNTEAFF. Drawing the rest from reference TRBV19 and TRBJ1-1, the complete variable domain is DGGITQSPKYLFRKEGQNVTLSCEQNLNHDAMYWYRQDPGQGLRLIYYSQIVNDFQKGDIAEGYSVSREKKESFPLTVTSAQKNPTAFYLCASSKSGGFNTEAFFGQGTRLTVV.

The V gene is TRBV7-2, the J gene TRBJ2-1; D gene uncertain. CDR1 is SGHTA and CDR2 is FQGNSA in the germline V gene. The V and J ends lost 1 base and 9 bases respectively, with 7 bases between them. The CDR3 is made up of 12 amino acids. CDR3 sequence: CASSLGSPEQFF. The DNA of the CDR3 is TGTGCCAGCAGCTTAGGAAGCCCTGAGCAGTTCTTC. The complete variable domain, with remaining parts taken from reference TRBV7-2 and TRBJ2-1, reads GAGVSQSPSNKVTEKGKDVELRCDPISGHTALYWYRQSLGQGLEFLIYFQGNSAPDKSGLPSDRFSAERTGGSVSTLTIQRTQQEDSAVYLCASSLGSPEQFFGPGTRLTVL.

The J gene is TRBJ2-7, the V gene TRBV25-1; no clear D. Germline V gene sequence: CDR1 MGHDK, CDR2 SYGVNS. The ends were cut back, 2 bases at V and 4 bases at J, with 12 bases in the middle. The CDR3 is 14 amino acids. The CDR3 coding sequence is TGTGCCAGCAGTGAAAGCAGACACCCATACGAGCAGTACTTC. Amino acid sequence: CASSESRHPYEQYF.

The chain links TRBV7-9 to TRBJ2-5; possible D gene TRBD1, 6 bases. V was clipped by 5 bases and J by 2 bases, with 15 bases between them. CDR3 length equals 15 residues. Looked up from germline, CDR1 is SEHNR and CDR2 is FQNEAQ (reference sequence). The CDR3: CASSLRLGQQETQYF. The CDR3 DNA reads TGTGCCAGCAGCCTCAGACTCGGACAGCAAGAGACCCAGTACTTC. Complete variable domain (other parts from reference TRBV7-9 and TRBJ2-5): DTGVSQNPRHKITKRGQNVTFRCDPISEHNRLYWYRQTLGQGPEFLTYFQNEAQLEKSRLLSDRFSAERPKGSFSTLEIQRTEQGDSAMYLCASSLRLGQQETQYFGPGTRLLVL.

This clone was seen a handful of times. The chain combines TRBV5-6 with TRBJ2-1, with unresolved D. The CDR3 covers 11 residues. Germline assignment: CDR1 SGHDT and CDR2 YYEEEE. Trimming removed 0 bases at V and 12 bases at J, with 7 bases between. The CDR3: CASSLGGSQFF. Written as DNA, the CDR3 is TGTGCCAGCAGCTTGGGCGGATCGCAGTTCTTC.

The chain recombines TRBV9 with TRBJ2-1; 10 bases map to TRBD2. Losses at the gene ends were 4 bases for V and 4 bases for J; bases not matched to a gene: 5. The CDR3 has 15 amino acids. Germline CDR1 and CDR2: SGDLS and YYNGEE. The CDR3 loop reads CASSLLAGYYNEQFF. CDR3 DNA: TGTGCCAGCAGCTTACTAGCGGGATATTACAATGAGCAGTTCTTC.

This clone was seen more than once but under ten times. The rearrangement links TRBV7-9 to TRBJ2-1, with 7 bases lining up with TRBD2. The CDR3 runs to 17 residues. Per the germline V gene, CDR1 is SEHNR and CDR2 is FQNEAQ (reference sequence). With V trimmed by 1 base and J by 7 bases, 13 bases remained unmatched. CDR3 loop: CASSLVVGLPPGNEQFF. The CDR3, as DNA: TGTGCCAGCAGCTTAGTTGTGGGACTACCACCGGGGAATGAGCAGTTCTTC.

The rearrangement links TRBV5-6 to TRBJ1-2; 9 bases fit TRBD1. Per the germline V gene, CDR1 is SGHDT and CDR2 is YYEEEE. This CDR3 has 14 amino acids. With V trimmed by 5 bases and J by 7 bases, 9 bases remained unmatched. CDR3 region: CASSKGQGSGGYTF. In nucleotides, the CDR3 is TGTGCCAGCAGTAAGGGACAGGGCTCAGGTGGCTACACCTTC.

This clone was seen a few times. The chain has TRBV7-9 and TRBJ2-7; D gene unclear. The CDR3 loop spans 12 amino acids. The V end lost 2 bases, the J end lost 2 bases, and 4 bases lay between the germline ends. CDR1 is SEHNR and CDR2 is FQNEAQ in the germline V gene (reference sequence). CDR3: CASSLTPYEQYF. The CDR3 nucleotides are TGTGCCAGCAGCTTAACTCCCTACGAGCAGTACTTC.

This clone was observed a handful of times. The V call is TRBV4-3, the J call TRBJ2-4; a weak D match, TRBD1 (6 bases). The CDR3 totals 14 residues. The V and J ends lost 1 base and 4 bases respectively, with 8 bases between them. Per germline, CDR1 LGHNA and CDR2 YSLEER. Written as DNA, the CDR3 is TGCGCCAGCAGCCAAGGACAGGAGAAAAACATTCAGTACTTC. Residues: CASSQGQEKNIQYF.

The chain combines TRBV20-1 with TRBJ2-5; TRBD1 is a possible D gene (6 bases). The CDR3 totals 11 residues. The V end was cut by 7 bases, the J end by 5 bases, with 11 bases between. The V gene's germline CDR1 is DFQATT and CDR2 SNEGSKA (reference sequence). The CDR3 nucleotides are TGCAGTGAGGGACACGGCGAGACCCAGTACTTC. It translates to CSEGHGETQYF.

This clone has more than one count but fewer than ten. The chain uses TRBV12-5 and TRBJ2-1, with 10 bases lining up with TRBD2. CDR1 and CDR2 (germline): LGHNT, FRNRAP. The length of the CDR3 is 18 residues. With 0 bases clipped from V and 0 bases from J, the junction kept 5 bases outside the gene matches. CDR3 DNA sequence: TGTGCTAGTGGTTTGGTAACGTCTAGCGGGAGCTCCTACAATGAGCAGTTCTTC. This sequence encodes CASGLVTSSGSSYNEQFF.

About this clone itself: A junction end diverges from the germline sequence, so it may reflect a read error. The rearrangement uses TRBV2 and TRBJ2-1; D possibly corresponds to TRBD2 (6 bases). The CDR3 loop spans 13 amino acids. Germline V gene sequence: CDR1 SNHLY, CDR2 FYNNEI. The CDR3: CASSVSIAAERFF. CDR3 bases: TGTGCCAGCAGTGTTTCTATAGCGGCAGAGCGGTTCTTC.

The genes are TRBV5-1 and TRBJ2-4; 7 bases agree with TRBD2. The germline gives CDR1 SGHRS, CDR2 YFSETQ. The CDR3 extends over 18 amino acids. J gave up 3 bases and V 2 bases, and 14 bases lay outside the gene matches. For the CDR3, the DNA is TGCGCCAGCAGCTTAGGTGCACTAGCGCAGAACTACAAAAACATTCAGTACTTC. Its protein is CASSLGALAQNYKNIQYF.

The chain links TRBV19 to TRBJ2-7; 9 nucleotides agree with TRBD2. Germline V lookup: CDR1 LNHDA, CDR2 SQIVND (reference sequence). J was trimmed by 3 bases and V by 1 base; bases with no gene match: 4. The CDR3 contains 15 residues. CDR3 loop: CASSIVLAGHYEQYF. For the CDR3, the DNA is TGTGCCAGTAGTATAGTCCTAGCGGGACACTACGAGCAGTACTTC.

This chain uses TRBV7-2 with TRBJ1-4; 10 bases match TRBD1. J gave up 7 bases and V 5 bases, and 7 bases lay outside the gene matches. The CDR3 contains 15 residues. Per the germline V gene, CDR1 is SGHTA and CDR2 is FQGNSA. The CDR3 protein is CASSKGDRGSEKLFF. The DNA for the CDR3 is TGTGCCAGCAGCAAGGGGGACAGGGGAAGTGAAAAACTGTTTTTT.

V is TRBV4-1 and J is TRBJ1-2; D is perhaps TRBD1 (6 bases). CDR1 is MGHRA, CDR2 YSYEKL, per germline. V was shortened by 3 bases and J by 5 bases, with 19 bases between the two germline ends. The CDR3 runs 16 residues. CDR3: CASSQGHLPFKYGYTF. CDR3 nucleotides: TGCGCCAGCAGCCAGGGACACTTGCCCTTCAAATATGGCTACACCTTC.

This rearrangement joins TRBV7-2 to TRBJ2-3; TRBD2 agrees at 9 bases. V trimming: 2 bases; J trimming: 3 bases; junction bases outside the gene matches: 9. The germline CDR1 and CDR2 sequences are SGHTA and FQGNSA. The CDR3 is 17 amino acids. The CDR3 region has the DNA TGTGCCAGCAGCTTAAGAGTTAGCCTAGCGGGGACAGATACGCAGTATTTT. It codes for CASSLRVSLAGTDTQYF.

The V and J genes are TRBV5-1 and TRBJ1-4; D is uncertain. V was cut by 6 bases and J by 2 bases, with 14 bases left in between. CDR1 is SGHRS, CDR2 YFSETQ, per germline. The CDR3 spans 15 residues. CDR3 DNA sequence: TGCGCCAGCACCCGAGTGCCCGGGACTAATGAAAAACTGTTTTTT. Translating gives CASTRVPGTNEKLFF.

This clone has more than one count but fewer than ten. In DNA, the CDR3 is TGTGCCGGCGAAGTGGGGCTAGCGGGGTACCAGACGTTCTTC. Translation gives CAGEVGLAGYQTFF. V gene TRBV30 combines with J gene TRBJ2-1; TRBD2 matches 9 bases. CDR3 length: 14 amino acids. Germline V CDR1 and CDR2: GTSNPN, SVGIG (reference sequence). V gave up 8 bases and J gave up 15 bases; unmatched junction bases: 20.

The table lists this clone with a few counts. The chain uses TRBV10-3 and TRBJ2-3, with TRBD2 as a possible D gene (5 bases). Germline values: CDR1 ENHRY, CDR2 SYGVKD. This CDR3 has 13 amino acids. V shed 3 bases and J shed 10 bases, with 14 bases lying between them. For the CDR3, the DNA is TGTGCCATCAGTGATCTAGCCGGGTATCCGCAGTATTTT. Its translation is CAISDLAGYPQYF.